This TCR beta chain comes out of a study of identical twins. The CDR3 has 15 amino acids. From germline, CDR1 is SGHDT and CDR2 YYEEEE. The V and J ends lost 7 bases and 2 bases respectively, with 19 bases between them. MiXCR, run by TCRdb on the 5' RACE reads, gives a single entry per CDR3 protein. This table has 450,000 or so distinct CDR3 sequences, 20% to 25% appearing once. These data were also reused for a study on T cells expressing NK-cell markers.

The TCR sequence derives from a woman between 18 and 29 years old in good health. The V and J genes are TRBV5-6 and TRBJ2-7; D perhaps matches TRBD1 (6 bases). The sample was CD4+ T cells sorted from blood. The CDR3 is CASYSGTRLTYEQYF. CDR3 coding DNA: TGTGCCAGCTACTCCGGGACAAGGCTGACCTACGAGCAGTACTTC.